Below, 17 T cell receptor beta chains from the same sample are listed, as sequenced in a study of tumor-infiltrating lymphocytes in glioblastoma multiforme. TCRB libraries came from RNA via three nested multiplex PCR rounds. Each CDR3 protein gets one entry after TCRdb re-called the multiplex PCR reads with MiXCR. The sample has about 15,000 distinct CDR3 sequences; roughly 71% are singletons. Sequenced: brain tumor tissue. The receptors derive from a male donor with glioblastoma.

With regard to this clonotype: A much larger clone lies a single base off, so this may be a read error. CDR3 protein: CSASFGGGSTDKQYF. DNA of the CDR3: TGCAGTGCTAGTTTTGGCGGGGGGAGCACAGATAAGCAGTATTTT. The chain carries TRBV20-1 and TRBJ2-3, with 8 bases that match TRBD2. There are 15 residues in the CDR3. Germline V lookup: CDR1 DFQATT, CDR2 SNEGSKA (reference sequence).

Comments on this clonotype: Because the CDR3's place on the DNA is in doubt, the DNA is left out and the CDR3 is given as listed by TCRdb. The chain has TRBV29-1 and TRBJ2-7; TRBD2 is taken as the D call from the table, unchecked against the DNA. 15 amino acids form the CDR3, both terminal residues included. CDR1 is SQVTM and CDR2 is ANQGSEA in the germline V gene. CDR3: CSVALGISGSDERYF.

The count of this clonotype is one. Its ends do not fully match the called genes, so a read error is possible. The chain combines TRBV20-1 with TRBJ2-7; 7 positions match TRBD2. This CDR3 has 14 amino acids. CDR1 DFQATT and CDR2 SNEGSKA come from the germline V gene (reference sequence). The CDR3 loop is CSVRNLADKLEQHF. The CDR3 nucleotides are TGCAGCGTTAGAAACCTAGCGGATAAGTTGGAGCAGCACTTC.

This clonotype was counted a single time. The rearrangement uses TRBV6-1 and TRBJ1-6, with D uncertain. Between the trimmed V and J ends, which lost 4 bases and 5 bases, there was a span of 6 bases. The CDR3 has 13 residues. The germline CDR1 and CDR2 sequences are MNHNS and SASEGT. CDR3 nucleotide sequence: TGTGCCAGCAGTGGCGTTGATAATTCACCCCTCCACTTT. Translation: CASSGVDNSPLHF.

The DNA for the CDR3 is TGTGCCAGCACAAAAGGTCCCGGACAGAGCGGTCACGAGCAGTACTTC. Translated, it gives CASTKGPGQSGHEQYF. J is TRBJ2-7 and V is TRBV28; a weak D match, TRBD1 (6 bases). The CDR3 runs 16 residues. V lost 7 bases, J lost 5 bases, and 24 bases lay in between. The germline V gene encodes CDR1 MDHEN and CDR2 SYDVKM.

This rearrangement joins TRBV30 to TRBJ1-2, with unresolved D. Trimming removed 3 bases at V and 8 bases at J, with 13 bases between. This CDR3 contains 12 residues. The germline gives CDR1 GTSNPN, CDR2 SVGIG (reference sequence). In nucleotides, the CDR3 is TGTGCCTGGAGATCACAGTTTGAGGGCTACACCTTC. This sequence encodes CAWRSQFEGYTF. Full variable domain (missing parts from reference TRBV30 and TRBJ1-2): SQTIHQWPATLVQPVGSPLSLECTVEGTSNPNLYWYRQAAGRGLQLLFYSVGIGQISSEVPQNLSASRPQDRQFILSSKKLLLSDSGFYLCAWRSQFEGYTFGSGTRLTVV.

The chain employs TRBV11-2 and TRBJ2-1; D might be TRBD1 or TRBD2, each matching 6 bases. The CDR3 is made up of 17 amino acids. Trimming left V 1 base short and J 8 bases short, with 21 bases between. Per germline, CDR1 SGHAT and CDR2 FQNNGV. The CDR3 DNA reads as TGTGCCAGCAGCTTAGGATGGGGGGCAAAGCGTGGGGATGAGCAGTTCTTC. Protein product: CASSLGWGAKRGDEQFF.

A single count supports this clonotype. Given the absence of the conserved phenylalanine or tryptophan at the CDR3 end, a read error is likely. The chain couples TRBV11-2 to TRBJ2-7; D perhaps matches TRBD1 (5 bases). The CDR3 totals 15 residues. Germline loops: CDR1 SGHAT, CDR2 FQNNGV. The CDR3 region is CGSSFSRDSVWEQYL. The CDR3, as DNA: TGTGGCAGCAGCTTTTCCAGAGACAGTGTATGGGAGCAGTACCTC.

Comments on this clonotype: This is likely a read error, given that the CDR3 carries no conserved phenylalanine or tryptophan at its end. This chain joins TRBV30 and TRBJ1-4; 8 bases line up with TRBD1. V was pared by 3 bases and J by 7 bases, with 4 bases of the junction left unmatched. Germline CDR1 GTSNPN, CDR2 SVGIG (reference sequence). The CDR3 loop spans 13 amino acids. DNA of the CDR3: TGTGCCTGGAGCGCTGACAGGGGTGAAAAACTGTTTTCT. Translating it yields CAWSADRGEKLFS.

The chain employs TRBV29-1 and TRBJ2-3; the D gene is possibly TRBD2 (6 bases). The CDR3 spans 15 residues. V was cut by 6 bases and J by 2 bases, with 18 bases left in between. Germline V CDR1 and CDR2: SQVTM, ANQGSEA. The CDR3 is CSVTTGVAYTDTQYF. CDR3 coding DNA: TGCAGCGTGACTACGGGGGTTGCCTACACAGATACGCAGTATTTT.

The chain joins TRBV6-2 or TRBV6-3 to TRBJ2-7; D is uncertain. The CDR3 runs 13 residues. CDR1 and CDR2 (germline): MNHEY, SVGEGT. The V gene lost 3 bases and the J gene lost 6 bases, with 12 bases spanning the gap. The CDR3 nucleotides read TGTGCCAGCAGTTATCTAAAGTTCTGCGAGCAGTACTTC. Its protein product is CASSYLKFCEQYF.

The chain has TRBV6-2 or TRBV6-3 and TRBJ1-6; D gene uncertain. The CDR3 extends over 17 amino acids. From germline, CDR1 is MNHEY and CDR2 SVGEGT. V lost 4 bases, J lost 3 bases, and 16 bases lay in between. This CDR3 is CASSFGLKGSYNSPLHF. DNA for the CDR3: TGTGCCAGCAGTTTCGGACTGAAAGGAAGCTATAATTCACCCCTCCACTTT.

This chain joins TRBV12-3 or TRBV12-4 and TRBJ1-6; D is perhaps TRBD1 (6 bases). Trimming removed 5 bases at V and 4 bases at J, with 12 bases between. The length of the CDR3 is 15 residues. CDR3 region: CASSTPGAYNSPLHF. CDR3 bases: TGTGCCAGCAGTACCCCAGGGGCTTATAATTCACCCCTCCACTTT.

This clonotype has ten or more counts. The CDR3 DNA reads TGTGCCAGCAGTTACAAGGCGGGAGGAGAGACCCAGTACTTC. Its translation is CASSYKAGGETQYF. The V and J genes are TRBV6-5 and TRBJ2-5, with TRBD2 matching over 8 bases. The germline V gene has CDR1 MNHEY and CDR2 SVGAGI. Germline trimming cut 2 bases from V and 4 bases from J; bases unmatched to any gene: 3. The CDR3 covers 14 residues.

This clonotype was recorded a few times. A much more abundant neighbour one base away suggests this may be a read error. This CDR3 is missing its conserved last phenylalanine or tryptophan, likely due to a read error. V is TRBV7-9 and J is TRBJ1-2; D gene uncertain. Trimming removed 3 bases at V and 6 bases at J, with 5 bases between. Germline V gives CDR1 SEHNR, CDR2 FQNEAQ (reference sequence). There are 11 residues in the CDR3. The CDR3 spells CASSFGDGYTL. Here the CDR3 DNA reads TGTGCCAGCAGCTTCGGAGATGGCTACACCCTC.

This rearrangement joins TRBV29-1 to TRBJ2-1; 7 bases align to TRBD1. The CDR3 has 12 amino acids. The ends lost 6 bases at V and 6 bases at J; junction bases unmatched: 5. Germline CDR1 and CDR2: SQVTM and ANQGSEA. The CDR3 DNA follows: TGCAGCGTCCCCGGACAGGTCAATGAGCAGTTCTTC. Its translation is CSVPGQVNEQFF.

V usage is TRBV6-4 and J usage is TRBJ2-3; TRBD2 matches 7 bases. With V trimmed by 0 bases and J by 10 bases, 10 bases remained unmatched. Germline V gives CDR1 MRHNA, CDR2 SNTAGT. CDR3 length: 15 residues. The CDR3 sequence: CASSDSGLNTAPQYF. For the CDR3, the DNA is TGTGCCAGCAGTGACTCGGGACTAAATACCGCGCCGCAGTATTTT.